This T cell receptor beta chain is from a study of T cell responses to AZD1222 COVID-19 vaccine. General study findings and limits: The sample set comprised mostly white British donors with more females, and clonal diversity was possibly underestimated. Following two doses of AZD1222, Spike-specific TCR breadth and depth rose. Along spike, vaccine-associated CD4 TCRs were found throughout, with dominance at 160-218 and 743-854. The number of AZD1222 recipients seropositive at baseline was only five to seven.

A word on this clone: Its specificity is not known.

CDR1 is WNHNN, CDR2 SYGVQD, per germline (reference sequence). The CDR3 runs 14 residues. Trimming at V came to 4 bases and at J to 3 bases, leaving 4 bases not matched to a gene. TCRdb's table, derived via immunoSEQ multiplex PCR, lists solely in-frame clones and lacks some. Altogether 100,000 to 150,000 clones are present, around 90% being singletons, with the ten largest covering 1.5% to 1.9%. This clonotype was sampled from an adult in good health. This specimen was peripheral blood, taken on day 0 of AZD1222 vaccination. The chain recombines TRBV10-1 with TRBJ2-7, with 9 bases that match TRBD1. CDR3 nucleotides: TGCGCCAGCAGTGCAGGACAGGGGAACTACGAGCAGTACTTC. This sequence encodes CASSAGQGNYEQYF.